This T cell receptor (beta chain) is from a study of T cells after yellow fever vaccination. Study-level information: SMART-Seq v4 Ultra Low Input served to prepare low-cell-number fractions. Study-wide results and limits: Highly abundant clonotypes carried over from the bulk population could end up in FACS-sorted repertoires as contaminants. When the response was secondary, it was weaker but reached its peak faster, day 5 versus 15.

The TCR cDNA carried a universal primer site and UMIs from 5'RACE template switching. TCRdb re-called the 5' RACE reads with MiXCR, one entry per CDR3 protein. The profile shows 60,000 to 85,000 distinct CDR3 sequences, about 6.6% of them singletons. Germline CDR1 reads MGHRA; CDR2 reads YSYEKL. This CDR3 spans 13 amino acids. V lost 1 base, J lost 2 bases, and 6 bases lay in between. Worth noting for this clonotype: The antigen is undetermined.

Sample: CD8+ T cells sorted from PBMCs, taken 5 days after the first yellow fever vaccination. The source is a man younger than 35 who received the YFV17D yellow fever vaccine. The chain recombines TRBV4-1 with TRBJ2-7; the D is unclear. The CDR3: CASSQGVPYEQYV. For the CDR3, the DNA is TGCGCCAGCAGCCAAGGCGTTCCCTACGAGCAGTACGTC.